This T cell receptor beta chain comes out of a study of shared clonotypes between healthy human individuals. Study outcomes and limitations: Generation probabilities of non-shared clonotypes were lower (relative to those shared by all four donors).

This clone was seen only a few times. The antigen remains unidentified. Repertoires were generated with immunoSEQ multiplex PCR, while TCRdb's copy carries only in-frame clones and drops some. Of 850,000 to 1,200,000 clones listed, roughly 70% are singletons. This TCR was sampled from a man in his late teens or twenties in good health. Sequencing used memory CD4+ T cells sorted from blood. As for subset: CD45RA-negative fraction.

CDR3 coding DNA: TGTGCCAGCAGCCCAGGACTAGCGGGAATATCCGGGGCCAACGTCCTGACTTTC. As protein: CASSPGLAGISGANVLTF. V usage is TRBV11-3 and J usage is TRBJ2-6; 12 nucleotides match TRBD2. The CDR3 is made up of 18 amino acids. Looked up from germline, CDR1 is SGHNT and CDR2 is YENEEA. With V trimmed by 5 bases and J by 4 bases, 9 bases remained unmatched.